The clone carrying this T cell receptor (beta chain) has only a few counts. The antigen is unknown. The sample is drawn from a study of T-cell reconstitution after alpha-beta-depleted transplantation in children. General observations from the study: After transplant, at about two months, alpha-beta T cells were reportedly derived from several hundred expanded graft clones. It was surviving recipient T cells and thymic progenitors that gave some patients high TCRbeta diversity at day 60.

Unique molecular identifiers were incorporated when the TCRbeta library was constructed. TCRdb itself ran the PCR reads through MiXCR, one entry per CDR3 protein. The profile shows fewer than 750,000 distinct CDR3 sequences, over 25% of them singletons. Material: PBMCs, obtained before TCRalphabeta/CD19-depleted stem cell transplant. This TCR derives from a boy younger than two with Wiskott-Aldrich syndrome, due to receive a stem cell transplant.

The CDR3 DNA reads TGTGCCGCTAGAGGTGGCCATGAGCAGTTCTTC. It yields the protein CAARGGHEQFF. The chain employs TRBV10-3 and TRBJ2-1; D unresolved. Germline-derived CDR1 and CDR2 are ENHRY and SYGVKD. The CDR3 has 11 residues. V lost 11 bases and J 8 bases, leaving 13 bases between the germline ends.